Presented here are 28 T cell receptor beta chains from one specimen sequenced in a study of cytomegalovirus exposure and HLA in healthy donors. PCR involved 60 Vbeta and 13 Jbeta primers. The data were produced by immunoSEQ multiplex PCR, yet TCRdb's version contains in-frame clones alone and is incomplete. This sample yields about 150,000 clones, of which about 84% are seen a single time; over 5% belongs to the top ten. Sequenced sample: PBMCs. These receptors were obtained from a woman aged 40-49 years in good health and CMV-seropositive.

This chain connects TRBV5-4 to TRBJ2-2; no definite D call. Germline values: CDR1 SGHNT, CDR2 YYREEE (reference sequence). V lost 0 bases to trimming and J lost 3 bases, with 6 bases between them. The CDR3 spans 14 residues. DNA for the CDR3: TGTGCCAGCAGCTTGGCCCTCTACACCGGGGAGCTGTTTTTT. It translates to CASSLALYTGELFF.

This chain connects TRBV7-8 to TRBJ2-7; possibly TRBD2 for D (5 bases). V lost 1 base and J 5 bases, leaving 9 bases between the germline ends. The CDR3 totals 13 residues. Germline-derived CDR1 and CDR2 are SGHVS and FQNEAQ. CDR3 region: CASSLGGGDEQYF. The CDR3 bases are TGTGCCAGCAGCTTAGGAGGAGGCGACGAGCAGTACTTC.

The J gene is TRBJ2-7, the V gene TRBV11-3; 7 positions agree with TRBD2. The V gene end was trimmed by 6 bases and the J gene end by 6 bases; junction bases not matched to a gene: 8. Germline values: CDR1 SGHNT, CDR2 YENEEA. The CDR3 totals 13 residues. CDR3 loop: CASRANSGREQYF. Here the CDR3 DNA reads TGTGCCAGCAGAGCGAATAGCGGGCGCGAGCAGTACTTC.

The chain links TRBV5-4 to TRBJ2-3, with D possibly matching TRBD2 (6 bases). From germline, CDR1 is SGHNT and CDR2 YYREEE (reference sequence). The CDR3 sequence is 15 residues long. Trimming left V 5 bases short and J 0 bases short, with 13 bases between. The CDR3 spells CASSPGLVSTDTQYF. CDR3 coding DNA: TGTGCCAGCAGTCCGGGACTGGTTAGCACAGATACGCAGTATTTT. The full variable domain, in which reference TRBV5-4 and TRBJ2-3 provide the parts outside the CDR3, is ETGVTQSPTHLIKTRGQQVTLRCSSQSGHNTVSWYQQALGQGPQFIFQYYREEENGRGNFPPRFSGLQFPNYSSELNVNALELDDSALYLCASSPGLVSTDTQYFGPGTRLTVL.

This chain connects TRBV9 to TRBJ2-2; 9 bases agree with TRBD2. The junction had 3 bases not matched to a gene; V was cut back by 3 bases and J by 3 bases. The CDR3 length is 15 residues. Germline loops: CDR1 SGDLS, CDR2 YYNGEE. CDR3 region: CASSATSGYTGELFF. The CDR3 region has the DNA TGTGCCAGCAGCGCGACTAGCGGCTACACCGGGGAGCTGTTTTTT.

The chain joins TRBV29-1 to TRBJ2-7; 10 bases are a match to TRBD2. Germline loops: CDR1 SQVTM, CDR2 ANQGSEA. J lost 2 bases, V lost 4 bases, and 14 bases had no gene match. The CDR3 has 17 residues. CDR3 nucleotides: TGCAGCGTTGCCAATCCGCTAGCGGGAGCGCCCCCCTACGAGCAGTACTTC. Translating it yields CSVANPLAGAPPYEQYF.

The V gene is TRBV29-1, the J gene TRBJ2-1; 11 bases line up with TRBD2. Per the germline V gene, CDR1 is SQVTM and CDR2 is ANQGSEA. The CDR3 spans 18 residues. V trimming: 3 bases; J trimming: 5 bases; junction bases outside the gene matches: 15. The CDR3 region is CSVDMGIWGSGRDNEQFF. CDR3 nucleotide sequence: TGCAGCGTTGATATGGGGATTTGGGGTAGCGGGAGGGACAATGAGCAGTTCTTC.

The CDR3 loop is CASSQLAGGPLGETQYF. CDR3 sequence (DNA): TGTGCCAGCAGCCAGCTAGCGGGAGGGCCATTAGGGGAGACCCAGTACTTC. The V gene is TRBV11-2, the J gene TRBJ2-5; 12 positions agree with TRBD2. Trimming took 5 bases from V and 5 from J; bases not matched to a gene: 12. The germline V gene encodes CDR1 SGHAT and CDR2 FQNNGV. CDR3 length: 17 amino acids.

The chain carries TRBV5-1 and TRBJ2-2, with D hard to call. V gave up 0 bases and J gave up 2 bases, with 5 bases separating them. The CDR3 contains 14 residues. Germline assignment: CDR1 SGHRS and CDR2 YFSETQ. In nucleotides, the CDR3 is TGCGCCAGCAGCTTGGCCAAAAACACCGGGGAGCTGTTTTTT. It is translated as CASSLAKNTGELFF.

This chain links TRBV6-5 with TRBJ1-1; maybe TRBD1 (5 bases). The CDR3 extends over 14 amino acids. Germline values: CDR1 MNHEY, CDR2 SVGAGI. Trimming stripped 5 bases from V and 5 bases from J, with 15 bases between. CDR3 in amino acids: CASSPTGGGTEAFF. CDR3 nucleotides: TGTGCCAGCAGTCCCACCGGGGGGGGAACTGAAGCTTTCTTT.

The J gene is TRBJ2-1, the V gene TRBV28; TRBD1 aligns across 9 bases. V gave up 4 bases and J gave up 7 bases; unmatched junction bases: 20. This CDR3 spans 19 amino acids. Germline CDR1 reads MDHEN; CDR2 reads SYDVKM. In DNA form, the CDR3 reads TGTGCCAGCAGTTCACACTCACCTTCCGGGACAGGGCTTCGGAATGAGCAGTTCTTC. As protein: CASSSHSPSGTGLRNEQFF.

V gene TRBV4-2 combines with J gene TRBJ1-2; D uncertain. Germline values: CDR1 LGHNA, CDR2 YNFKEQ. This CDR3 is 14 amino acids long. Trimming stripped 0 bases from V and 2 bases from J, with 7 bases between. The CDR3 is CASSQDQQNYGYTF. Here the CDR3 DNA reads TGTGCCAGCAGCCAAGATCAACAGAACTATGGCTACACCTTC.

This sequence joins TRBV11-2 and TRBJ1-1, with D unclear. In germline, CDR1 is SGHAT, CDR2 FQNNGV. CDR3 size: 15 residues. Trimming removed 2 bases from V and 1 base from J, with 11 bases in between. The DNA of the CDR3 is TGTGCCAGCAGCTTATTCAGTCGGGGGAACACTGAAGCTTTCTTT. Translated: CASSLFSRGNTEAFF.

V gene TRBV7-9 combines with J gene TRBJ2-1, with D possibly matching TRBD2 (5 bases). Deletions cut 9 bases from V and 2 bases from J, with 11 bases between. This CDR3 spans 13 amino acids. CDR1 is SEHNR and CDR2 is FQNEAQ in the germline V gene (reference sequence). Here the CDR3 reads CARDSLTYNEQFF. The CDR3 DNA reads TGTGCCAGGGACTCCCTGACCTACAATGAGCAGTTCTTC.

The chain has TRBV18 and TRBJ2-7, with D unresolved. V was shortened by 2 bases and J by 2 bases, with 13 bases between the two germline ends. Germline V gene lookup returns CDR1 KGHSH and CDR2 LQKENI. The CDR3 length is 15 residues. The CDR3 DNA reads as TGTGCCAGCTCACCAGGCGGCCGGCTGACCTACGAGCAGTACTTC. Encoded protein: CASSPGGRLTYEQYF. Supplemented by reference TRBV18 and TRBJ2-7, the full variable domain reads NAGVMQNPRHLVRRRGQEARLRCSPMKGHSHVYWYRQLPEEGLKFMVYLQKENIIDESGMPKERFSAEFPKEGPSILRIQQVVRGDSAAYFCASSPGGRLTYEQYFGPGTRLTVT.

V and J are TRBV11-1 and TRBJ2-7; the match to TRBD2 covers 14 bases. Germline CDR1 reads SGHAT; CDR2 reads FQDESV (reference sequence). V was pared by 4 bases and J by 5 bases, with 4 bases of the junction left unmatched. The CDR3 consists of 15 residues. The CDR3 here is CASSSGLAGGHEQYF. The CDR3 DNA follows: TGTGCCAGCAGCTCCGGACTAGCGGGAGGCCACGAGCAGTACTTC.

The J gene is TRBJ2-7, the V gene TRBV10-2, with D possibly being TRBD1 (5 bases). V shed 8 bases and J shed 5 bases, with 10 bases lying between them. This CDR3 region has 11 residues. Germline V gives CDR1 WSHSY, CDR2 SAAADI. The CDR3 is CASGARNEQYF. The CDR3 region has the DNA TGCGCCAGCGGGGCTCGTAACGAGCAGTACTTC.

The chain employs TRBV27 and TRBJ2-1; unclear D gene. Germline values: CDR1 MNHEY, CDR2 SMNVEV (reference sequence). V gave up 3 bases and J gave up 2 bases, with 11 bases separating them. This CDR3 comprises 15 residues. CDR3 sequence (DNA): TGTGCCAGCAGTTTCCTGCCGGTTACCTACAATGAGCAGTTCTTC. This codes for CASSFLPVTYNEQFF.

The chain combines TRBV7-6 with TRBJ2-5; maybe TRBD2 (6 bases). In germline, CDR1 is SGHVS, CDR2 FNYEAQ. The CDR3 runs 13 residues. Between the trimmed V and J ends, which lost 3 bases and 3 bases, there was a span of 8 bases. CDR3 loop: CASSFTGEETQYF. Here the CDR3 DNA reads TGTGCCAGCAGCTTCACGGGAGAAGAGACCCAGTACTTC.

This chain joins TRBV7-8 and TRBJ2-5; TRBD2 matches at 8 bases. TRBJ2-7 explains the end of the DNA better; the J call may be wrong. Germline loops: CDR1 SGHVS, CDR2 FQNEAQ. The CDR3 totals 14 residues. This CDR3 is CASSFGTSIYEQYF. For the CDR3, the DNA is TGTGCCAGCAGCTTCGGGACTAGTATTTACGAGCAGTACTTC.

The CDR3: CASSLVGIGQGDTAFF. DNA for the CDR3: TGCGCCAGCAGCTTGGTCGGGATCGGACAGGGGGACACAGCTTTCTTT. The V and J genes are TRBV5-1 and TRBJ1-1, with TRBD1 matching 10 bases. The germline gives CDR1 SGHRS, CDR2 YFSETQ. The CDR3 spans 16 residues. V lost 0 bases to trimming and J lost 10 bases; unmatched junction nucleotides: 12. The full variable domain, its missing parts supplied by reference TRBV5-1 and TRBJ1-1, is KAGVTQTPRYLIKTRGQQVTLSCSPISGHRSVSWYQQTPGQGLQFLFEYFSETQRNKGNFPGRFSGRQFSNSRSEMNVSTLELGDSALYLCASSLVGIGQGDTAFFGQGTRLTVV.

The rearrangement uses TRBV5-1 and TRBJ2-7, with TRBD2 identical over 7 bases. V dropped 0 bases and J dropped 6; count of bases not matched to a gene: 6. The CDR3 loop spans 14 amino acids. Germline CDR1 and CDR2: SGHRS and YFSETQ. This CDR3 reads CASSLGRERSEQYF. In nucleotides, the CDR3 is TGCGCCAGCAGCTTGGGGCGGGAGAGGTCCGAGCAGTACTTC.

This clone is a singleton in its sample. This chain uses TRBV11-2 with TRBJ2-3, with D maybe TRBD1 (6 bases). CDR1 and CDR2 (germline): SGHAT, FQNNGV. V lost 4 bases, J lost 0 bases, and 20 bases lay in between. This CDR3 comprises 18 residues. The CDR3, as DNA: TGTGCCAGCAGCTCCTTTATCCCCAGAAGGGGGAGCACAGATACGCAGTATTTT. As protein: CASSSFIPRRGSTDTQYF.

This clone showed up just once. This chain joins TRBV5-1 and TRBJ2-3, with no clear D. Germline V CDR1 and CDR2: SGHRS, YFSETQ. V lost 0 bases and J lost 0, with 8 bases in between. CDR3 length: 15 amino acids. The CDR3 reads CASSLARTSTDTQYF. Written as DNA, the CDR3 is TGCGCCAGCAGCTTGGCCCGAACTAGCACAGATACGCAGTATTTT.

The gene calls are TRBV7-6 and TRBJ2-1; 11 bases map to TRBD2. J was trimmed by 6 bases and V by 5 bases; bases with no gene match: 6. Germline CDR1 is SGHVS and CDR2 is FNYEAQ. The CDR3 contains 15 residues. CDR3 DNA sequence: TGTGCCAGCAGCACTAGCGGGAGCAGGTCCAATGAGCAGTTCTTC. Encoded protein: CASSTSGSRSNEQFF.

CDR3 DNA: TGTGCCAGCAGCGTAGATGTTAGCGGGAGGTGGAACGAGCAGTACTTC. As protein: CASSVDVSGRWNEQYF. The chain couples TRBV9 to TRBJ2-7; TRBD2 aligns across 10 bases. Looked up from germline, CDR1 is SGDLS and CDR2 is YYNGEE. V was pared by 0 bases and J by 5 bases, with 8 bases of the junction left unmatched. The CDR3 consists of 16 residues.

The chain uses TRBV6-5 and TRBJ2-1, with 7 bases aligning to TRBD1. CDR1 and CDR2 from the germline V gene are MNHEY and SVGAGI. Trimming removed 0 bases from V and 4 bases from J; junction bases left unmatched: 6. The CDR3 is 16 residues long. The CDR3 nucleotides read TGTGCCAGCAGTTACTCAGGGGGCGCGGGTTACAATGAGCAGTTCTTC. This gives the protein CASSYSGGAGYNEQFF.

Points on this clone: The junction departs from germline at one end; a sequencing error may be responsible. The V gene is TRBV27, the J gene TRBJ1-2; perhaps TRBD1 as D (6 bases). The CDR3 consists of 14 residues. Germline V gene sequence: CDR1 MNHEY, CDR2 SMNVEV (reference sequence). The CDR3 spells CASSRTATNYSYTF. The CDR3 bases are TGTGCCAGCAGCAGGACAGCCACTAACTATAGCTACACCTTC.